This passage covers 19 T cell receptor beta chains from one sample sequenced in a study of cytotoxic CD8 clonotypes in ibrutinib-treated CLL. Method: immunoSEQ multiplex PCR; TCRdb's copy keeps in-frame clones and lacks some. The sample records more than 85,000 clones, roughly 80% being singletons. The sample in question was PBMCs, obtained after 24 months of ibrutinib treatment. The source is a human donor with chronic lymphocytic leukemia.

V and J are TRBV7-2 and TRBJ1-4; TRBD1 matches at 8 bases. The junction had 15 bases not matched to a gene; V was cut back by 5 bases and J by 7 bases. CDR1 is SGHTA, CDR2 FQGNSA, per germline. This CDR3 comprises 17 residues. CDR3: CASSPGQGNLWGEKLFF. The CDR3 DNA sequence: TGTGCCAGCAGCCCCGGACAGGGTAATCTATGGGGTGAAAAACTGTTTTTT. Looking up the rest from reference TRBV7-2 and TRBJ1-4 gives the full variable domain: GAGVSQSPSNKVTEKGKDVELRCDPISGHTALYWYRQSLGQGLEFLIYFQGNSAPDKSGLPSDRFSAERTGGSVSTLTIQRTQQEDSAVYLCASSPGQGNLWGEKLFFGSGTQLSVL.

The J gene is TRBJ2-3, the V gene TRBV2, with D unresolved. Germline values: CDR1 SNHLY, CDR2 FYNNEI. The CDR3 is 15 residues long. V shed 6 bases and J shed 3 bases, with 16 bases lying between them. The chain's CDR3 is CASRADMYLTDTQYF. As DNA, the CDR3 is TGTGCCAGCAGGGCTGACATGTATTTGACAGATACGCAGTATTTT.

The chain combines TRBV4-1 with TRBJ1-6; D is possibly TRBD1 (6 bases). The V gene's germline CDR1 is MGHRA and CDR2 YSYEKL. Trimming left V 0 bases short and J 10 bases short, with 16 bases between. The CDR3 has 16 residues. CDR3: CASSQEIAAGVSPLHF. The CDR3 nucleotides read TGCGCCAGCAGCCAAGAGATAGCGGCAGGGGTCTCACCCCTCCACTTT.

The table lists this clone with a count of one. The chain has TRBV7-2 and TRBJ1-5; no firm D call. Looked up from germline, CDR1 is SGHTA and CDR2 is FQGNSA. Trimming stripped 5 bases from V and 7 bases from J, with 12 bases between. CDR3 size: 13 residues. Written as DNA, the CDR3 is TGTGCCAGCAGCCCAGGCAGTGGACAGCCCCAGCATTTT. This codes for CASSPGSGQPQHF.

This chain uses TRBV9 with TRBJ2-3; TRBD2 agrees at 7 bases. The CDR3 covers 15 residues. J gave up 4 bases and V 4 bases, and 9 bases lay outside the gene matches. Germline V CDR1 and CDR2: SGDLS, YYNGEE. The CDR3 coding sequence is TGTGCCAGCAGCAAAGGCCTGGGAGGGGCAGATACGCAGTATTTT. Encoded protein: CASSKGLGGADTQYF.

V and J are TRBV20-1 and TRBJ2-7; no firm D call. CDR1 is DFQATT and CDR2 is SNEGSKA in the germline V gene (reference sequence). V dropped 6 bases and J dropped 2 bases, with 8 bases sitting between them. CDR3 length: 11 residues. This CDR3 reads CSAITAYEQYF. The CDR3 DNA sequence: TGCAGTGCAATAACGGCCTACGAGCAGTACTTC.

The genes are TRBV5-6 and TRBJ1-1; TRBD1 matches at 7 bases. Germline assignment: CDR1 SGHDT and CDR2 YYEEEE. CDR3 length: 15 amino acids. The V segment lost 1 base and the J segment 0 bases; nucleotides outside the gene matches: 3. The CDR3 DNA reads TGTGCCAGCAGCTTGCCCACAGGGGTGAACACTGAAGCTTTCTTT. Translating gives CASSLPTGVNTEAFF.

This clone was recorded only once. This chain joins TRBV10-3 and TRBJ2-5; D not resolved. Per germline, CDR1 ENHRY and CDR2 SYGVKD. The CDR3 spans 14 residues. Trimming left V 4 bases short and J 0 bases short, with 9 bases between. The CDR3 loop reads CAISGETYQETQYF. Here the CDR3 DNA reads TGTGCCATCAGTGGGGAAACATACCAAGAGACCCAGTACTTC.

The chain links TRBV7-9 to TRBJ2-1; no firm D call. The CDR3 is made up of 12 amino acids. V lost 3 bases and J lost 9, with 9 bases in between. CDR1 and CDR2 (germline): SEHNR, FQNEAQ (reference sequence). The CDR3 region is CASSFSESEQFF. The CDR3 bases are TGTGCCAGCAGCTTCAGTGAGAGTGAGCAGTTCTTC. Full variable domain (outside the CDR3, taken from reference TRBV7-9 and TRBJ2-1): DTGVSQNPRHKITKRGQNVTFRCDPISEHNRLYWYRQTLGQGPEFLTYFQNEAQLEKSRLLSDRFSAERPKGSFSTLEIQRTEQGDSAMYLCASSFSESEQFFGPGTRLTVL.

The rearrangement uses TRBV28 and TRBJ1-1; no clear D gene. This CDR3 spans 11 amino acids. Per germline, CDR1 MDHEN and CDR2 SYDVKM. V lost 8 bases to trimming and J lost 1 base, with 5 bases between them. The chain's CDR3 is CASSANTEAFF. CDR3 DNA sequence: TGTGCCAGCTCGGCGAACACTGAAGCTTTCTTT. The full variable domain, its missing parts supplied by reference TRBV28 and TRBJ1-1, is DVKVTQSSRYLVKRTGEKVFLECVQDMDHENMFWYRQDPGLGLRLIYFSYDVKMKEKGDIPEGYSVSREKKERFSLILESASTNQTSMYLCASSANTEAFFGQGTRLTVV.

This chain joins TRBV9 and TRBJ2-2; 9 bases fit TRBD2. Germline-derived CDR1 and CDR2 are SGDLS and YYNGEE. The length of the CDR3 is 14 residues. V dropped 2 bases and J dropped 6; count of bases not matched to a gene: 2. The CDR3 bases are TGTGCCAGCAGCGTTAGCGGGAGTGCCGGGGAGCTGTTTTTT. Amino acid sequence: CASSVSGSAGELFF.

J is TRBJ1-6 and V is TRBV2; D not resolved. Per the germline V gene, CDR1 is SNHLY and CDR2 is FYNNEI. This CDR3 region has 15 residues. Trimming removed 4 bases at V and 4 bases at J, with 11 bases between. DNA of the CDR3: TGTGCCAGCAGTGTACTGGGAGTTTATAATTCACCCCTCCACTTT. Translated, it gives CASSVLGVYNSPLHF.

This chain connects TRBV5-1 to TRBJ2-7, with 8 bases lining up with TRBD2. This CDR3 region has 16 residues. The germline V gene has CDR1 SGHRS and CDR2 YFSETQ. Germline trimming cut 4 bases from V and 3 bases from J; bases unmatched to any gene: 12. CDR3 sequence: CASSTSPAGVYYEQYF. CDR3 sequence (DNA): TGCGCCAGCAGCACAAGCCCAGCGGGAGTATACTACGAGCAGTACTTC.

The gene calls are TRBV14 and TRBJ1-1, with a weak D call TRBD1 (5 bases). CDR3 length: 14 residues. Germline V lookup: CDR1 SGHDN, CDR2 FVKESK. Trimming shortened V by 2 bases and J by 6 bases, and 13 bases separated the two germline ends. CDR3 sequence reads: CASSQSRASAEAFF. DNA for the CDR3: TGTGCCAGCAGCCAATCCAGGGCGAGCGCTGAAGCTTTCTTT.

This chain uses TRBV4-1 with TRBJ2-1; TRBD2 agrees at 10 bases. CDR3 length: 16 amino acids. V lost 4 bases and J lost 5; bases outside the gene matches: 8. Germline assignment: CDR1 MGHRA and CDR2 YSYEKL. The CDR3 DNA sequence: TGCGCCAGCAGCCCGCCTAGCGGGAGAGGGAACAATGAGCAGTTCTTC. Its protein product is CASSPPSGRGNNEQFF.

V is TRBV7-8 and J is TRBJ2-7, with 9 bases aligning to TRBD2. The CDR3 has 15 residues. The germline V gene has CDR1 SGHVS and CDR2 FQNEAQ. Trimming took 1 base from V and 7 from J; bases not matched to a gene: 8. DNA for the CDR3: TGTGCCAGCAGCTTAGTCCCCGGGACTAGCTGGGAGCAGTACTTC. This sequence encodes CASSLVPGTSWEQYF.

The J gene is TRBJ2-7, the V gene TRBV27; D perhaps matches TRBD1 (5 bases). The CDR3 is made up of 13 amino acids. Germline V lookup: CDR1 MNHEY, CDR2 SMNVEV (reference sequence). The V and J ends lost 5 bases and 5 bases respectively, with 13 bases between them. CDR3 residues: CASSNPWGNEQYF. The CDR3 DNA reads TGTGCCAGCAGTAACCCTTGGGGCAACGAGCAGTACTTC.

This clone was found a few times. The V and J genes are TRBV7-8 and TRBJ2-5, with 9 bases matching TRBD1. With V trimmed by 5 bases and J by 5 bases, 6 bases remained unmatched. Looked up from germline, CDR1 is SGHVS and CDR2 is FQNEAQ. This CDR3 region has 14 residues. In nucleotides, the CDR3 is TGTGCCAGCAGCGAACAGGGGGCGCGGGAGACCCAGTACTTC. It yields the protein CASSEQGARETQYF.

This chain joins TRBV11-3 and TRBJ2-3; 7 bases fit TRBD2. Germline trimming cut 1 base from V and 2 bases from J; bases unmatched to any gene: 9. Germline V lookup: CDR1 SGHNT, CDR2 YENEEA. CDR3 length: 17 amino acids. CDR3 in amino acids: CASSLGSGGSYTDTQYF. The CDR3 DNA reads as TGTGCCAGCAGCTTAGGGTCCGGCGGGAGTTACACAGATACGCAGTATTTT.